The 32 T cell receptor beta chains reported below all come from one sample, sequenced in a study of neoadjuvant nivolumab and ipilimumab in lung cancer. Sequencing used immunoSEQ multiplex PCR; TCRdb keeps in-frame clones, though not all of them. There are fewer than 35,000 clones in the sample; roughly 90% occur only once, and 2% to 2.5% lies in the top ten. The source material was peripheral blood, sampled after neoadjuvant nivolumab, alone or with ipilimumab, at or shortly before surgery. These receptors were collected from an adult with non-small cell lung cancer.

On this clone itself: At one end the junction does not follow the germline gene, possibly because of a read error. V is TRBV19 and J is TRBJ1-1; 7 bases are shared with TRBD1. The germline V gene has CDR1 LNHDA and CDR2 SQIVND (reference sequence). This CDR3 has 14 amino acids. This CDR3 is CASSINAFEGALLF. CDR3 bases: TGTGCCAGTAGTATTAATGCCTTCGAGGGGGCGCTACTGTTT. Supplemented by reference TRBV19 and TRBJ1-1, the full variable domain reads DGGITQSPKYLFRKEGQNVTLSCEQNLNHDAMYWYRQDPGQGLRLIYYSQIVNDFQKGDIAEGYSVSREKKESFPLTVTSAQKNPTAFYLCASSINAFEGALLFGQGTRLTVV.

The gene calls are TRBV18 and TRBJ2-3; D remains ambiguous. The CDR3 runs to 12 residues. Trimming pared 3 bases from V and 4 bases from J, leaving 5 bases between. Germline CDR1 is KGHSH and CDR2 is LQKENI. CDR3 in DNA: TGTGCCAGCTCACCGGCCCCAGATACGCAGTATTTT. Translating it yields CASSPAPDTQYF.

The chain carries TRBV7-6 and TRBJ1-5; D is uncertain. This CDR3 has 13 residues. V lost 0 bases to trimming and J lost 4 bases, with 4 bases between them. The germline CDR1 and CDR2 sequences are SGHVS and FNYEAQ. The CDR3 DNA reads TGTGCCAGCAGCTTAGCAGCGAATCAGCCCCAGCATTTT. Translating gives CASSLAANQPQHF.

In this sample, this clone turned up once. The chain couples TRBV2 to TRBJ1-1, with D unclear. In germline, CDR1 is SNHLY, CDR2 FYNNEI. The V end lost 6 bases, the J end lost 5 bases, and 13 bases lay between the germline ends. This CDR3 is 13 amino acids long. The CDR3 coding sequence is TGTGCCAGCAGCCAAAGGCCACTTACTGAAGCTTTCTTT. It encodes CASSQRPLTEAFF. The full variable domain, in which reference TRBV2 and TRBJ1-1 provide the parts outside the CDR3, is EPEVTQTPSHQVTQMGQEVILRCVPISNHLYFYWYRQILGQKVEFLVSFYNNEISEKSEIFDDQFSVERPDGSNFTLKIRSTKLEDSAMYFCASSQRPLTEAFFGQGTRLTVV.

The chain carries TRBV6-5 and TRBJ2-2; no clear D. Per germline, CDR1 MNHEY and CDR2 SVGAGI. This CDR3 has 13 residues. V was clipped by 6 bases and J by 8 bases, with 13 bases between them. DNA for the CDR3: TGTGCCAGCAGGACGGTGGCGTCTGGGGAGCTGTTTTTT. This encodes CASRTVASGELFF.

V gene TRBV28 combines with J gene TRBJ1-1; possibly TRBD1 for D (6 bases). Trimming stripped 4 bases from V and 0 bases from J, with 15 bases between. The CDR3 sequence is 16 residues long. Germline CDR1 is MDHEN and CDR2 is SYDVKM. DNA for the CDR3: TGTGCCAGCAGTTCGGTTGGGGGGGCCGTGAACACTGAAGCTTTCTTT. Its protein product is CASSSVGGAVNTEAFF.

V and J are TRBV5-4 and TRBJ2-2, with 10 bases aligning to TRBD1. There are 15 residues in the CDR3. With V trimmed by 4 bases and J by 5 bases, 5 bases remained unmatched. CDR1 and CDR2 (germline): SGHNT, YYREEE (reference sequence). The CDR3 nucleotides read TGTGCCAGCAGCAAGGGACAGGGGATAACCGGGGAGCTGTTTTTT. Protein product: CASSKGQGITGELFF. The entire variable domain, with the rest obtained from reference TRBV5-4 and TRBJ2-2, is as follows: ETGVTQSPTHLIKTRGQQVTLRCSSQSGHNTVSWYQQALGQGPQFIFQYYREEENGRGNFPPRFSGLQFPNYSSELNVNALELDDSALYLCASSKGQGITGELFFGEGSRLTVL.

This sequence joins TRBV19 and TRBJ1-5, with a possible D match to TRBD1 (6 bases). The CDR3 spans 15 residues. The V gene lost 6 bases and the J gene lost 3 bases, with 15 bases spanning the gap. The germline CDR1 and CDR2 sequences are LNHDA and SQIVND (reference sequence). The CDR3 loop is CASSTPRGANQPQHF. The CDR3 DNA sequence: TGTGCCAGTAGCACCCCCAGGGGTGCCAATCAGCCCCAGCATTTT.

This chain uses TRBV5-1 with TRBJ2-7; either TRBD1 or TRBD2 may supply D (5 bases each). Trimming shortened V by 0 bases and J by 11 bases, and 24 bases separated the two germline ends. The CDR3 contains 16 residues. Per germline, CDR1 SGHRS and CDR2 YFSETQ. CDR3 protein: CASSLEAAGSIGKEYF. The CDR3 bases are TGCGCCAGCAGCTTGGAGGCGGCAGGGTCGATCGGGAAGGAGTACTTC.

The chain is built from TRBV11-3 and TRBJ2-2; 7 nucleotides line up with TRBD2. From germline, CDR1 is SGHNT and CDR2 YENEEA. The CDR3 consists of 14 residues. V trimming: 4 bases; J trimming: 7 bases; junction bases outside the gene matches: 6. The CDR3 sequence is CASSYSGSGGELFF. The DNA of the CDR3 is TGTGCCAGCAGCTATAGCGGGTCGGGCGGGGAGCTGTTTTTT.

This chain connects TRBV6-1 to TRBJ2-6, with D possibly matching TRBD2 (5 bases). Germline CDR1 reads MNHNS; CDR2 reads SASEGT. This CDR3 has 18 amino acids. The germline V and J ends were trimmed by 1 base and 0 bases, with 13 bases remaining between them. The CDR3 sequence: CASSEVGRRASGANVLTF. The CDR3 nucleotides read TGTGCCAGCAGTGAAGTAGGGCGGCGGGCCTCTGGGGCCAACGTCCTGACTTTC.

This clone was observed a few times. The chain combines TRBV6-5 with TRBJ2-7; TRBD1 agrees at 9 bases. The CDR3 is 12 residues long. In germline, CDR1 is MNHEY, CDR2 SVGAGI. V shed 10 bases, J shed 4 bases, and the junction held 5 bases outside the gene matches. The DNA for the CDR3 is TGTGCCACTCGGACAGGGGAATACGAGCAGTACTTC. It encodes CATRTGEYEQYF.

This rearrangement joins TRBV7-9 to TRBJ1-1, with D possibly matching TRBD1 (5 bases). The ends were cut back, 1 base at V and 1 base at J, with 10 bases in the middle. The germline gives CDR1 SEHNR, CDR2 FQNEAQ (reference sequence). The CDR3 runs 15 residues. The CDR3 DNA is TGTGCCAGCAGCTTAGAGGGAGGGACGAACACTGAAGCTTTCTTT. Translated, it gives CASSLEGGTNTEAFF.

The J gene is TRBJ2-1, the V gene TRBV7-6, with D maybe TRBD1 (6 bases). This CDR3 region has 16 residues. Germline values: CDR1 SGHVS, CDR2 FNYEAQ. Trimming removed 1 base from V and 8 bases from J, with 18 bases in between. DNA of the CDR3: TGTGCCAGCAGCTTAGGGGGCAGGGGTTCAGGGGATGAGCAGTTCTTC. It encodes CASSLGGRGSGDEQFF.

The chain has TRBV5-1 and TRBJ2-2; 7 bases align to TRBD1. This CDR3 has 15 amino acids. Germline CDR1 SGHRS, CDR2 YFSETQ. V trimming: 2 bases; J trimming: 0 bases; junction bases outside the gene matches: 1. In nucleotides, the CDR3 is TGCGCCAGCAGCTTTGGACAGGCGAACACCGGGGAGCTGTTTTTT. Its protein is CASSFGQANTGELFF.

The V call is TRBV10-2, the J call TRBJ2-1, with D hard to call. This CDR3 has 12 residues. V dropped 6 bases and J dropped 6 bases, with 9 bases sitting between them. Germline assignment: CDR1 WSHSY and CDR2 SAAADI. The chain's CDR3 is CASSHWSNEQFF. The CDR3 DNA reads TGCGCCAGCAGCCACTGGTCCAATGAGCAGTTCTTC.

The rearrangement joins TRBV2 to TRBJ2-1; 9 bases fit TRBD2. Germline V gene data show CDR1 as SNHLY and CDR2 as FYNNEI. The V segment lost 4 bases and the J segment 8 bases; nucleotides outside the gene matches: 21. CDR3 length: 19 amino acids. DNA of the CDR3: TGTGCCAGCAGTGTAGTCCAGGGATGGCGGGAGGGCCTAAAGGATGAGCAGTTCTTC. The encoded protein is CASSVVQGWREGLKDEQFF.

The chain carries TRBV6-6 and TRBJ2-7; 11 positions agree with TRBD2. Germline V gene lookup returns CDR1 MNHNY and CDR2 SVGAGI (reference sequence). This CDR3 spans 14 amino acids. The junction had 6 bases not matched to a gene; V was cut back by 6 bases and J by 5 bases. CDR3 sequence reads: CASRLAGVQNEQYF. The DNA of the CDR3 is TGTGCCAGCAGACTAGCGGGAGTGCAGAACGAGCAGTACTTC.

The chain couples TRBV10-2 to TRBJ2-2, with TRBD2 matching 8 bases. The V segment lost 6 bases and the J segment 7 bases; nucleotides outside the gene matches: 7. Germline CDR1 is WSHSY and CDR2 is SAAADI. This CDR3 has 14 amino acids. The CDR3 nucleotides read TGCGCCAGCAGCTGGACTAGCCTACACGGGGAGCTGTTTTTT. Translation gives CASSWTSLHGELFF.

This rearrangement joins TRBV5-4 to TRBJ2-6; D may be TRBD1 (6 bases). V lost 2 bases and J lost 9, with 12 bases in between. The CDR3 contains 14 residues. CDR1 and CDR2 (germline): SGHNT, YYREEE (reference sequence). The CDR3 nucleotides are TGTGCCAGCAGCTTAGTAGGGGGTGGCAACGTCCTGACTTTC. Translating it yields CASSLVGGGNVLTF.

The CDR3 sequence: CATRRAGGENEQFF. The DNA for the CDR3 is TGTGCCACCCGAAGGGCGGGAGGTGAGAATGAGCAGTTCTTC. The chain joins TRBV10-3 to TRBJ2-1, with TRBD2 matching 8 bases. CDR3 length equals 14 residues. CDR1 and CDR2 (germline): ENHRY, SYGVKD. J gave up 7 bases and V 10 bases, and 12 bases lay outside the gene matches.

The chain is built from TRBV5-1 and TRBJ2-7; a weak D match, TRBD1 (6 bases). Germline-derived CDR1 and CDR2 are SGHRS and YFSETQ. V was clipped by 0 bases and J by 4 bases, with 23 bases between them. The CDR3 spans 18 residues. CDR3 nucleotide sequence: TGCGCCAGCAGCTTGGCCTCGAACAGGGCCCAAAAGGGGTACGAGCAGTACTTC. Residues: CASSLASNRAQKGYEQYF.

V is TRBV4-1 and J is TRBJ2-1, with a possible D match to TRBD1 (7 bases). Trimming stripped 1 base from V and 6 bases from J, with 13 bases between. The CDR3 consists of 15 residues. The germline gives CDR1 MGHRA, CDR2 YSYEKL. This chain's CDR3 is CASSQGQGGVNEQFF. CDR3 DNA sequence: TGCGCCAGCAGCCAAGGACAGGGAGGAGTCAATGAGCAGTTCTTC.

This chain uses TRBV19 with TRBJ1-1; 9 bases match TRBD1. This CDR3 has 13 residues. J lost 4 bases, V lost 8 bases, and 5 bases had no gene match. CDR1 and CDR2 from the germline V gene are LNHDA and SQIVND (reference sequence). CDR3 in DNA: TGTGCCAGTCGCCCGACAGGGGGCACTGAAGCTTTCTTT. This translates into CASRPTGGTEAFF.

The gene calls are TRBV5-1 and TRBJ2-5, with TRBD2 identical over 8 bases. This CDR3 comprises 17 residues. The trim removed 0 bases at V and 5 bases at J, leaving 12 bases unmatched. Germline V gene sequence: CDR1 SGHRS, CDR2 YFSETQ. CDR3 sequence reads: CASSLVPGGPDSETQYF. Written as DNA, the CDR3 is TGCGCCAGCAGCTTGGTTCCGGGAGGGCCAGACTCGGAGACCCAGTACTTC.

This clone was detected once. CDR3 sequence: CASSQVGVHEQYF. The CDR3, as DNA: TGTGCCAGCAGCCAAGTTGGGGTCCACGAGCAGTACTTC. This chain joins TRBV14 and TRBJ2-7; unclear D gene. Looked up from germline, CDR1 is SGHDN and CDR2 is FVKESK. The length of the CDR3 is 13 residues. Trimming took off 1 base at V and 5 bases at J, with 9 bases between the two ends.

The V gene is TRBV5-1, the J gene TRBJ2-7; D is possibly TRBD2 (5 bases). CDR1 is SGHRS, CDR2 YFSETQ, per germline. The CDR3 extends over 13 amino acids. V was cut by 0 bases and J by 6 bases, with 10 bases left in between. This CDR3 is CASSLAPGSEQYF. CDR3 nucleotide sequence: TGCGCCAGCAGCTTGGCCCCGGGGTCCGAGCAGTACTTC.

The genes are TRBV11-3 and TRBJ1-1, with unresolved D. Germline V gene lookup returns CDR1 SGHNT and CDR2 YENEEA. V was shortened by 1 base and J by 8 bases, with 11 bases between the two germline ends. This CDR3 contains 13 residues. The DNA of the CDR3 is TGTGCCAGCAGCTTAGGTTGGTCGGGCGAAGCTTTCTTT. It yields the protein CASSLGWSGEAFF.

The J gene is TRBJ1-2, the V gene TRBV5-1, with unresolved D. V was clipped by 0 bases and J by 4 bases, with 7 bases between them. CDR3 size: 13 residues. Germline V CDR1 and CDR2: SGHRS, YFSETQ. DNA of the CDR3: TGCGCCAGCAGCTTGGAGCCAGGCTATGGCTACACCTTC. It is translated as CASSLEPGYGYTF.

The rearrangement joins TRBV5-1 to TRBJ1-2; D gene uncertain. Germline assignment: CDR1 SGHRS and CDR2 YFSETQ. CDR3 length: 14 amino acids. V lost 4 bases, J lost 2 bases, and 12 bases lay in between. CDR3 amino acids: CASSPSGTNYGYTF. CDR3 sequence (DNA): TGCGCCAGCAGCCCCTCGGGAACAAACTATGGCTACACCTTC.

The chain carries TRBV29-1 and TRBJ2-1, with TRBD2 matching over 16 bases. After removal of 4 bases from V and 0 bases from J, the junction contained 6 bases not matched to a gene. Germline loops: CDR1 SQVTM, CDR2 ANQGSEA. The CDR3 totals 18 residues. This chain's CDR3 is CSVAGLAGGRNSYNEQFF. In DNA form, the CDR3 reads TGCAGCGTTGCGGGACTAGCGGGAGGGCGAAACTCCTACAATGAGCAGTTCTTC.

The chain combines TRBV18 with TRBJ2-2, with D uncertain. CDR3 length: 12 amino acids. CDR1 and CDR2 (germline): KGHSH, LQKENI. Trimming stripped 3 bases from V and 4 bases from J, with 3 bases between. Here the CDR3 reads CASSPGTGELFF. The CDR3 nucleotides read TGTGCCAGCTCACCGGGCACCGGGGAGCTGTTTTTT.